This TCR beta chain was found in a study of blood T cell repertoires in COVID-19. This CDR3 region has 16 residues. Germline V gene lookup returns CDR1 SGDLS and CDR2 YYNGEE. Trimming removed 0 bases at V and 3 bases at J, with 10 bases between. In the original workflow: It was from reference gene primer amplification that nucleated cell counts were estimated. Assay: immunoSEQ multiplex PCR; the TCRdb copy retains only in-frame clones and omits some. Clonal size and the V and J genes are those of that table, whereas D and trimming came from the DNA. Altogether over 150,000 clones are present, roughly 83% being singletons, with the ten largest covering roughly 29%. In its sample, this clone was seen a few times.

The clonotype was recovered from a woman aged 55-69 years with acute or convalescent COVID-19. The V and J genes are TRBV9 and TRBJ1-6, with D possibly being TRBD1 (5 bases). Sequencing used peripheral blood. As DNA, the CDR3 is TGTGCCAGCAGCGTAGCTGGCGGGGGCTATAATTCACCCCTCCACTTT. Translating gives CASSVAGGGYNSPLHF.